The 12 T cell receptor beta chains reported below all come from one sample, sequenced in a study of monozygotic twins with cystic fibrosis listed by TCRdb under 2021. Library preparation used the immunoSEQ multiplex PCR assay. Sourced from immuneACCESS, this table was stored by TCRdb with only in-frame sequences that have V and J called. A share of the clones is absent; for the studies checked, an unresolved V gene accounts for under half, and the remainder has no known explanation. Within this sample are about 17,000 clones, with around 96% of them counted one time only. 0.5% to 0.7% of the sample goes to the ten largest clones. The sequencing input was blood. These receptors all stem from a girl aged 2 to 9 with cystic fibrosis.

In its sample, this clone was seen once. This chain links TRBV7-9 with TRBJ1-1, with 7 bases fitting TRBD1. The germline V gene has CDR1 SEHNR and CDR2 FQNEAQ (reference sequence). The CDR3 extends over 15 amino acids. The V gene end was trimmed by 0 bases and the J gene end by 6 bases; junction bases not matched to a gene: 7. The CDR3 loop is CASSLAGQPPPEAFF. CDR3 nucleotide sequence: TGTGCCAGCAGCTTAGCGGGACAGCCACCTCCTGAAGCTTTCTTT.

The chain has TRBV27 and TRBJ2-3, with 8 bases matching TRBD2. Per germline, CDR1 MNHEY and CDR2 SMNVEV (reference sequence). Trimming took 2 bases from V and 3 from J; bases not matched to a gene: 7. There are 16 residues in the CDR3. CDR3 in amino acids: CASSLAAGGATDTQYF. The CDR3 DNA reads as TGTGCCAGCAGTTTAGCGGCGGGGGGTGCTACAGATACGCAGTATTTT.

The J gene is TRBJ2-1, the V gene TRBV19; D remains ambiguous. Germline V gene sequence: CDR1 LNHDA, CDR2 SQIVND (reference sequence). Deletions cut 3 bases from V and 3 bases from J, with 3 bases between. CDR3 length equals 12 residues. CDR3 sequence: CASSIDYNEQFF. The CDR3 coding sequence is TGTGCCAGTAGTATCGACTACAATGAGCAGTTCTTC.

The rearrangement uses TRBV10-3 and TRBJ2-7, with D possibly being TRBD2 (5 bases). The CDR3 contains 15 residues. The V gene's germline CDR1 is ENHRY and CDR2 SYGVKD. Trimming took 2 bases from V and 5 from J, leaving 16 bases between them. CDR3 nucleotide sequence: TGTGCCATCAGTGAGCGGTCCGGGGAACACCACGAGCAGTACTTC. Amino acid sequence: CAISERSGEHHEQYF.

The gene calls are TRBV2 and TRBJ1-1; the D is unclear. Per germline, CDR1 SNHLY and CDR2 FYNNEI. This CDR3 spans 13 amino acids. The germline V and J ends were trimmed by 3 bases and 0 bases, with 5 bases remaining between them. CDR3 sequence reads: CASSDSLNTEAFF. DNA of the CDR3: TGTGCCAGCAGTGATAGCCTGAACACTGAAGCTTTCTTT.

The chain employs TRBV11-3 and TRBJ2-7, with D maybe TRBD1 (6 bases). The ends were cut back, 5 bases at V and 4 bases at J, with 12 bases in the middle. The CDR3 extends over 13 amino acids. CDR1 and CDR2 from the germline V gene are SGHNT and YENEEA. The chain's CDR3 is CASSTGTQYEQYF. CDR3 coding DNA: TGTGCCAGCAGCACCGGGACACAATACGAGCAGTACTTC.

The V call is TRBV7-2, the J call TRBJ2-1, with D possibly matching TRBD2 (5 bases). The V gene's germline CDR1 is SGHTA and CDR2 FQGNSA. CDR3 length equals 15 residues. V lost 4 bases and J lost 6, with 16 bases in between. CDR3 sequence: CASSSTSALANEQFF. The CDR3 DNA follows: TGTGCCAGCAGCTCAACGTCGGCGCTAGCCAATGAGCAGTTCTTC.

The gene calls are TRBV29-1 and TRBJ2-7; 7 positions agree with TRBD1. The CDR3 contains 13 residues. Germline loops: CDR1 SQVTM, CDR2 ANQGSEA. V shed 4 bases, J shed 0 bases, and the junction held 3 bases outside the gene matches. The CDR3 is CSVGRTGSYEQYF. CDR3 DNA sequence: TGCAGCGTTGGGAGGACAGGCTCCTACGAGCAGTACTTC.

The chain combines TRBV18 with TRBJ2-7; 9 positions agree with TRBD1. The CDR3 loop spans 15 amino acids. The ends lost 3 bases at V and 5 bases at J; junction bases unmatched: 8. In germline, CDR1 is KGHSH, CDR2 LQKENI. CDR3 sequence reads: CASSPTLQGANEQYF. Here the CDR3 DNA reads TGTGCCAGCTCACCTACATTACAGGGGGCAAACGAGCAGTACTTC.

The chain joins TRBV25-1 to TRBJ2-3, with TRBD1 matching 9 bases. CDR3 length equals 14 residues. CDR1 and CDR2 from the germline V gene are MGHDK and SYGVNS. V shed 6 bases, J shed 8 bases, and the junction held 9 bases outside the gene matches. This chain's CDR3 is CASRRTGVEGTQYF. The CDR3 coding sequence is TGTGCCAGCAGGCGGACAGGGGTTGAAGGTACGCAGTATTTT.

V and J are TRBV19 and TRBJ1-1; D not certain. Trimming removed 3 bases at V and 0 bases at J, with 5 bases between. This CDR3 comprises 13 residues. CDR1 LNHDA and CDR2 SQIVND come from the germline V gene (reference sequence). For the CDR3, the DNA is TGTGCCAGTAGTATGGTCCTGAACACTGAAGCTTTCTTT. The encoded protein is CASSMVLNTEAFF.

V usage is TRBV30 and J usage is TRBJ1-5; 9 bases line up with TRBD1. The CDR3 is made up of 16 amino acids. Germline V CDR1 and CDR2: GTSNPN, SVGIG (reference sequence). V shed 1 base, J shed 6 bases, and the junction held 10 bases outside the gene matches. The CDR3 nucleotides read TGTGCCTGGAGTGCTTCCCGGACAGGGGATCTTCAGCCCCAGCATTTT. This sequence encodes CAWSASRTGDLQPQHF.